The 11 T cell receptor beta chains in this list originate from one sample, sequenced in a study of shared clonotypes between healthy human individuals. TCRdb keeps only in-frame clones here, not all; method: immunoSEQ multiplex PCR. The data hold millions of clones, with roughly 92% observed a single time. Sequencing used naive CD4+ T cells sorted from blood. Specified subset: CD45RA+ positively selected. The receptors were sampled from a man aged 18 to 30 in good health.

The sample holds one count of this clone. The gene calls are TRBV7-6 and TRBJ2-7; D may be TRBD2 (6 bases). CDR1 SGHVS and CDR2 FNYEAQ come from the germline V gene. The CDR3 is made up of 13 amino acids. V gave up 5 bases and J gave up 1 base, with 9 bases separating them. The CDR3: CASSREASYEQYF. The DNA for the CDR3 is TGTGCCAGCAGCAGGGAGGCTTCCTACGAGCAGTACTTC.

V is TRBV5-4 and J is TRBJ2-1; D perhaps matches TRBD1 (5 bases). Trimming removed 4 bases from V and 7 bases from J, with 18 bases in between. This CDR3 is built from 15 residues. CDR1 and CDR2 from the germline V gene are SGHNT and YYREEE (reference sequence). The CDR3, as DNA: TGTGCCAGCAGCCCTAAAGGGGATTACTCTAATGAGCAGTTCTTC. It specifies CASSPKGDYSNEQFF.

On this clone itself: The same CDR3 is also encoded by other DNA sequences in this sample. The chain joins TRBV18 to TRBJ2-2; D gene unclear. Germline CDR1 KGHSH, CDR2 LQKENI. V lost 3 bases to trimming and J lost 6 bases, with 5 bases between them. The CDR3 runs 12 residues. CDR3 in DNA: TGTGCCAGCTCACCCGGGTCCGGGGAGCTGTTTTTT. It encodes CASSPGSGELFF.

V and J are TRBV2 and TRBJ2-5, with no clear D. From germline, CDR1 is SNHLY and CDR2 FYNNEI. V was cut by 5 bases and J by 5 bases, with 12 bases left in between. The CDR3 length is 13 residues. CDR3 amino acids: CASSMDLGETQYF. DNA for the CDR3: TGTGCCAGCAGTATGGACCTAGGGGAGACCCAGTACTTC. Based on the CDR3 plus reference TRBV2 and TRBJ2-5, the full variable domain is EPEVTQTPSHQVTQMGQEVILRCVPISNHLYFYWYRQILGQKVEFLVSFYNNEISEKSEIFDDQFSVERPDGSNFTLKIRSTKLEDSAMYFCASSMDLGETQYFGPGTRLLVL.

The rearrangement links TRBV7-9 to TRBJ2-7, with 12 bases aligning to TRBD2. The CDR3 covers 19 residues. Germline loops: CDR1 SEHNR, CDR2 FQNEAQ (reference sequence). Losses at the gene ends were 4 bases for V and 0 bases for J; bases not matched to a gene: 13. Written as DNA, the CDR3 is TGTGCCAGCAGCTCCCGGACTAGCGGGACCCTTGTTGACTCCTACGAGCAGTACTTC. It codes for CASSSRTSGTLVDSYEQYF. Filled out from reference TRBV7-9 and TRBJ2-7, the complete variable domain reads DTGVSQNPRHKITKRGQNVTFRCDPISEHNRLYWYRQTLGQGPEFLTYFQNEAQLEKSRLLSDRFSAERPKGSFSTLEIQRTEQGDSAMYLCASSSRTSGTLVDSYEQYFGPGTRLTVT.

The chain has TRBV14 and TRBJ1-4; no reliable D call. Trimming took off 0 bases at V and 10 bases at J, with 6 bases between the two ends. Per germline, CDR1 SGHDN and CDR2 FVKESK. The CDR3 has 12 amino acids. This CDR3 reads CASSQDRGKLFF. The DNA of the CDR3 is TGTGCCAGCAGCCAAGATCGGGGAAAACTGTTTTTT.

The DNA for the CDR3 is TGTGCCAGCAGCTTAGTTGAGGGCAATGAGCAGTTCTTC. Amino acid sequence: CASSLVEGNEQFF. The gene calls are TRBV7-9 and TRBJ2-1; D may be TRBD2 (5 bases). V was trimmed by 1 base and J by 6 bases, leaving 7 bases between them. Germline V CDR1 and CDR2: SEHNR, FQNEAQ (reference sequence). CDR3 length: 13 amino acids. Supplemented by reference TRBV7-9 and TRBJ2-1, the full variable domain reads DTGVSQNPRHKITKRGQNVTFRCDPISEHNRLYWYRQTLGQGPEFLTYFQNEAQLEKSRLLSDRFSAERPKGSFSTLEIQRTEQGDSAMYLCASSLVEGNEQFFGPGTRLTVL.

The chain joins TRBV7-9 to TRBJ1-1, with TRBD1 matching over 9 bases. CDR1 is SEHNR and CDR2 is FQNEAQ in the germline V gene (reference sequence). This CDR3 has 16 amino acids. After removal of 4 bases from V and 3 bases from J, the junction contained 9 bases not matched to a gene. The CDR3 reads CASSYTGGRWDTEAFF. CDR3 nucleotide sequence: TGTGCCAGCAGCTACACAGGGGGCCGGTGGGACACTGAAGCTTTCTTT.

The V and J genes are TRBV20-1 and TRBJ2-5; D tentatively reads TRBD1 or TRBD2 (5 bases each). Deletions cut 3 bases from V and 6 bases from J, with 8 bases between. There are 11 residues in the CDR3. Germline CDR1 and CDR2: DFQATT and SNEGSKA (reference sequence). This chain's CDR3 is CSASGAKTQYF. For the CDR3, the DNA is TGCAGTGCTAGCGGGGCGAAGACCCAGTACTTC.

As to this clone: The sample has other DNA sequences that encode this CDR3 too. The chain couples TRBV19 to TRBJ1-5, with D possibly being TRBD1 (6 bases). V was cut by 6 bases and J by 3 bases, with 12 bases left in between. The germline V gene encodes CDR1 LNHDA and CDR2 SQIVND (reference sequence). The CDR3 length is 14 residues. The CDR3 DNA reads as TGTGCCAGTAGCCCCACAGGGAACAATCAGCCCCAGCATTTT. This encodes CASSPTGNNQPQHF. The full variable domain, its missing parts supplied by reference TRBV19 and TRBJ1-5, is DGGITQSPKYLFRKEGQNVTLSCEQNLNHDAMYWYRQDPGQGLRLIYYSQIVNDFQKGDIAEGYSVSREKKESFPLTVTSAQKNPTAFYLCASSPTGNNQPQHFGDGTRLSIL.

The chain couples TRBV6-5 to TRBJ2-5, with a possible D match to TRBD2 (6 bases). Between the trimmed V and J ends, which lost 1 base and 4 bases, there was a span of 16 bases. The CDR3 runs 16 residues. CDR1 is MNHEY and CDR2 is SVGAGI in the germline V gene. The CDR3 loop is CASSYLGTTRGETQYF. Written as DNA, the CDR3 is TGTGCCAGCAGTTACTTGGGCACGACTAGGGGAGAGACCCAGTACTTC.